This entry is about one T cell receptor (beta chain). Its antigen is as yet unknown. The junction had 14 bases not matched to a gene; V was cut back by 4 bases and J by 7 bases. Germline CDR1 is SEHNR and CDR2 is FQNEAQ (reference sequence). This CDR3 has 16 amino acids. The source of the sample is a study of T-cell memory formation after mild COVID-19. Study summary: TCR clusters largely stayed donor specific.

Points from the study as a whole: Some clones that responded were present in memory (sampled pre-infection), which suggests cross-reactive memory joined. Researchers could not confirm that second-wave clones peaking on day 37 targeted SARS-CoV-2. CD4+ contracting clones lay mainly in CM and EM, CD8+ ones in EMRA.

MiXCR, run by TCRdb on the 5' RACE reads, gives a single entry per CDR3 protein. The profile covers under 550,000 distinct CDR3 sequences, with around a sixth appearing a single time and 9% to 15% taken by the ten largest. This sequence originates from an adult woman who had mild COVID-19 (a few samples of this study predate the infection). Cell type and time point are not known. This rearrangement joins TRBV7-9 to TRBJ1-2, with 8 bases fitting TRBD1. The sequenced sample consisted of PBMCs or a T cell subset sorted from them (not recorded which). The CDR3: CASSSIQGAKISGYTF. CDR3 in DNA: TGTGCCAGCAGCTCAATTCAGGGGGCGAAGATCTCTGGCTACACCTTC. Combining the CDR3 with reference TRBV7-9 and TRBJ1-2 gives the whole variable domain DTGVSQNPRHKITKRGQNVTFRCDPISEHNRLYWYRQTLGQGPEFLTYFQNEAQLEKSRLLSDRFSAERPKGSFSTLEIQRTEQGDSAMYLCASSSIQGAKISGYTFGSGTRLTVV.